This TCR beta chain appears in the sequencing data of a study of post-analysis software for immune sequencing data. Study details: Included among the disease courses, which were recorded for the cohort, were relapsing-remitting, secondary progressive and progressive-relapsing multiple sclerosis. Findings of the study overall: Strong co-clustering by F measure linked samples that shared a preparation batch. With TRBV5-6, TRBV5-1 and TRBV20-1 included, several TRBV segments were more frequent in patients than in controls.

cDNA libraries of TCR beta carried unique molecular identifiers. Around 500,000 cDNA molecules were obtained from roughly 0.93 to 9.6 million T cells. In TCRdb, the PCR reads were re-called with MiXCR into one record per CDR3 protein. The sample has roughly 730,000 distinct CDR3 sequences, approximately 30% seen once; the top ten hold around 0.56%. Regarding this clonotype: Its antigen is undetermined.

Between the trimmed V and J ends, which lost 2 bases and 8 bases, there was a span of 7 bases. This CDR3 is built from 12 residues. Germline V gene data show CDR1 as WSHSY and CDR2 as SAAADI. What was sequenced was blood. V gene TRBV10-2 combines with J gene TRBJ2-1; D remains ambiguous. The clonotype comes from a girl aged 5 to 17 with multiple sclerosis. CDR3 in amino acids: CASSEGWYEQFF. Here the CDR3 DNA reads TGCGCCAGCAGTGAGGGGTGGTATGAGCAGTTCTTC.